This T cell receptor (beta chain) is drawn from a study of shared clonotypes between healthy human individuals. Assay execution proceeded at the deep level. Produced via immunoSEQ multiplex PCR; TCRdb's table is partial and in-frame only. The sample holds some 2.3 million clones; approximately 93% are singletons and the top ten take around 0.4%. Germline assignment: CDR1 PRHDT and CDR2 FYEKMQ (reference sequence). The CDR3 is 15 residues long. Trimming stripped 1 base from V and 1 base from J, with 11 bases between. This TCR derives from a man younger than 30 in good health. Some clones in this sample may be carry-over from other donors' samples. This sequence joins TRBV13 and TRBJ2-7; TRBD2 might be the D (6 bases). The sample was naive CD4+ T cells from PBMCs. Regarding subset: CD45RA+ positively selected. CDR3 region: CASSLASVGSYEQYF. The CDR3 DNA follows: TGTGCCAGCAGCTTAGCTAGCGTAGGGTCCTACGAGCAGTACTTC.